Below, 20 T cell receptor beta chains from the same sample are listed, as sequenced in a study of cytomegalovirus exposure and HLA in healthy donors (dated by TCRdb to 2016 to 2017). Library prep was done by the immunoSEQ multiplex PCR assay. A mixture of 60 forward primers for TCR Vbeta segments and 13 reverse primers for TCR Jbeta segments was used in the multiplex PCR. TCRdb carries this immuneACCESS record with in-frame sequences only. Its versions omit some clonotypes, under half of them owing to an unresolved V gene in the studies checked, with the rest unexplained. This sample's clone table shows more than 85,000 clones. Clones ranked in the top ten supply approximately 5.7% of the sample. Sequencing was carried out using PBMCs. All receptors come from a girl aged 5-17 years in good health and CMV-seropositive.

The DNA of the CDR3 is TGTGCCAGCAGTTTAAGGGGCTCCGGGACAGCCAGAAACACTGAAGCTTTCTTT. Translating gives CASSLRGSGTARNTEAFF. The V call is TRBV27, the J call TRBJ1-1, with 7 positions matching TRBD1. Germline V gives CDR1 MNHEY, CDR2 SMNVEV (reference sequence). The junction had 14 bases not matched to a gene; V was cut back by 2 bases and J by 2 bases. The CDR3 covers 18 residues.

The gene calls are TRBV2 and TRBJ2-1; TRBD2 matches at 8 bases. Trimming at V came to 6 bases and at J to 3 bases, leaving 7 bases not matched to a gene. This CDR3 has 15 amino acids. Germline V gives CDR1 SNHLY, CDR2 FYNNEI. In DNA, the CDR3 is TGTGCCAGCAGAAACGGGGGGGGCGACTACAATGAGCAGTTCTTC. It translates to CASRNGGGDYNEQFF. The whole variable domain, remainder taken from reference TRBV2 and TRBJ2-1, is EPEVTQTPSHQVTQMGQEVILRCVPISNHLYFYWYRQILGQKVEFLVSFYNNEISEKSEIFDDQFSVERPDGSNFTLKIRSTKLEDSAMYFCASRNGGGDYNEQFFGPGTRLTVL.

CDR3: CASSPVRRSSYEQYV. The DNA of the CDR3 is TGTGCCAGCTCACCCGTCCGAAGGAGCTCCTACGAGCAGTACGTC. J is TRBJ2-7 and V is TRBV18; D gene uncertain. The CDR3 runs to 15 residues. V was clipped by 3 bases and J by 0 bases, with 12 bases between them. Germline loops: CDR1 KGHSH, CDR2 LQKENI.

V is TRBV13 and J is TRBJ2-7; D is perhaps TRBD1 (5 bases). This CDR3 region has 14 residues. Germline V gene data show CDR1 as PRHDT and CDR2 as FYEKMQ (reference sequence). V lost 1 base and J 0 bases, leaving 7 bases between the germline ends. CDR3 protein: CASSLAGNSYEQYF. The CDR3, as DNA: TGTGCCAGCAGCTTAGCAGGGAACTCCTACGAGCAGTACTTC.

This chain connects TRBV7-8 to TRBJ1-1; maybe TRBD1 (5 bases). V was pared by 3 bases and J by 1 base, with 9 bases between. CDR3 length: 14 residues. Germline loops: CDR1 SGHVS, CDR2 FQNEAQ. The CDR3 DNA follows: TGTGCCAGCAGCTTTTGGGGCCCGAACACTGAAGCTTTCTTT. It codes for CASSFWGPNTEAFF.

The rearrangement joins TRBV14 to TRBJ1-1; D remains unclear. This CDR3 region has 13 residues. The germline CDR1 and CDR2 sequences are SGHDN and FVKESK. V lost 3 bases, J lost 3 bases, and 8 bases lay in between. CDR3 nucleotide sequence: TGTGCCAGCAGCCACACGGGGTACACTGAAGCTTTCTTT. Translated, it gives CASSHTGYTEAFF.

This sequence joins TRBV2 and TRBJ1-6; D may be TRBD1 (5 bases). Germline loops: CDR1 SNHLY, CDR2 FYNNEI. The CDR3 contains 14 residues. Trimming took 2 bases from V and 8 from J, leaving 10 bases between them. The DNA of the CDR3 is TGTGCCAGCAGTGAATGGGGGGGGGATTCACCCCTCCACTTT. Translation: CASSEWGGDSPLHF.

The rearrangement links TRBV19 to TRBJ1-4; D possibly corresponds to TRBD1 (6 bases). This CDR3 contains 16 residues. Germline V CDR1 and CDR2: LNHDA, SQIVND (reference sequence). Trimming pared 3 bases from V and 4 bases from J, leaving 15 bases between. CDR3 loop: CASSIFPDSLNEKLFF. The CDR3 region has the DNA TGTGCCAGTAGTATCTTTCCGGACAGCCTTAATGAAAAACTGTTTTTT.

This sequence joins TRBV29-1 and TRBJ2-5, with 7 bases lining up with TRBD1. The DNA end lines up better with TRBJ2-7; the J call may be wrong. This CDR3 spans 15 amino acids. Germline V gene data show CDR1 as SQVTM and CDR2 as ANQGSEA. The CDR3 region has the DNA TGCAGCGTCTCCGCTACCGGGACAGATTCCTACGAGCAGTACTTC. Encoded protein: CSVSATGTDSYEQYF.

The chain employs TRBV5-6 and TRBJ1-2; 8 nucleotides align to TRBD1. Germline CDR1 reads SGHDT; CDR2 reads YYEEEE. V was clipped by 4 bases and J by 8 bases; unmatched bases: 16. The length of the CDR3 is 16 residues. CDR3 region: CASSMGPRQGLGGYTF. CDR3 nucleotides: TGTGCCAGCAGCATGGGGCCAAGACAGGGGTTAGGGGGCTACACCTTC.

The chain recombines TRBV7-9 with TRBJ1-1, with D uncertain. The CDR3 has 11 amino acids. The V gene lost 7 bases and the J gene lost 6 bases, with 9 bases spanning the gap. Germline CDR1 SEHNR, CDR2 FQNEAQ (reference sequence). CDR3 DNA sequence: TGTGCCAGCACGGTTACCCCTGAAGCTTTCTTT. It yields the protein CASTVTPEAFF.

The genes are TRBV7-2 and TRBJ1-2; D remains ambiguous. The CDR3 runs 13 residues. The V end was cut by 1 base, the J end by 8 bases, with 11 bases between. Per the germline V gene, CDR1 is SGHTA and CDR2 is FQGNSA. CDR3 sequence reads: CASSLGPLEGYTF. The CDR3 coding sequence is TGTGCCAGCAGCTTAGGGCCCCTGGAGGGCTACACCTTC.

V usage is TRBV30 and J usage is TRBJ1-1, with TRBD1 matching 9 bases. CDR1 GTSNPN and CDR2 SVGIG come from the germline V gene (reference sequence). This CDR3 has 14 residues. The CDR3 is CASDRGNMNTEAFF. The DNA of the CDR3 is TGTGCTTCCGACAGGGGGAACATGAACACTGAAGCTTTCTTT.

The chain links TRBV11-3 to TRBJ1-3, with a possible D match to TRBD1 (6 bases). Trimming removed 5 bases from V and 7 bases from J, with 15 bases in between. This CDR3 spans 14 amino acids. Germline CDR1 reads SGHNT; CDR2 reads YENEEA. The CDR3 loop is CASSLRDKGNTIYF. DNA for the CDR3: TGTGCCAGCAGCCTTCGGGACAAAGGGAACACCATATATTTT.

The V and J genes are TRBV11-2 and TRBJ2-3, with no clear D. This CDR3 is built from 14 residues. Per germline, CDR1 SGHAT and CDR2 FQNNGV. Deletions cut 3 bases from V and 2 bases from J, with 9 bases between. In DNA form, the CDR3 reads TGTGCCAGCAGCTTCCCTCTAGTCACAGATACGCAGTATTTT. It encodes CASSFPLVTDTQYF.

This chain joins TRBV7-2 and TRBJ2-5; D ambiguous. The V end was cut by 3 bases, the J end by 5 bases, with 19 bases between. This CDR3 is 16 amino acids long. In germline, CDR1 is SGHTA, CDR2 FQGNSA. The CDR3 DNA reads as TGTGCCAGCAGCTTTTCGACGGATCACGAGGCGGAGACCCAGTACTTC. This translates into CASSFSTDHEAETQYF.

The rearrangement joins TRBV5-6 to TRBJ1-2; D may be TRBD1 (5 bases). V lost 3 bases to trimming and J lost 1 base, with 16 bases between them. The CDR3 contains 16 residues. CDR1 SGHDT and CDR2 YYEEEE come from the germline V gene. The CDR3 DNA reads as TGTGCCAGCAGCTACACCTCGGCCGGGGGTAACTATGGCTACACCTTC. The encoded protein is CASSYTSAGGNYGYTF.

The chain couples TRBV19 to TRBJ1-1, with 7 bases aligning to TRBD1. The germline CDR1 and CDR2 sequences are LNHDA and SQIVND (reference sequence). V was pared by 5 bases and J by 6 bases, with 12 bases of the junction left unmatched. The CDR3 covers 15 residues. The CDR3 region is CASSGMTGLFPEAFF. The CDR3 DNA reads TGTGCCAGTAGTGGGATGACAGGGTTGTTTCCTGAAGCTTTCTTT.

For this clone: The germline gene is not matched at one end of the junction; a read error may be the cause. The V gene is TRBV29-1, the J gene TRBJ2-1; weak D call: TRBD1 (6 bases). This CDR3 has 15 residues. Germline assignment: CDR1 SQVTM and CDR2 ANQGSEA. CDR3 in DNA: TGCAGCGTTGATAGATACAGGGCCTCCGACAATGAGCAGTTCTTC. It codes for CSVDRYRASDNEQFF.

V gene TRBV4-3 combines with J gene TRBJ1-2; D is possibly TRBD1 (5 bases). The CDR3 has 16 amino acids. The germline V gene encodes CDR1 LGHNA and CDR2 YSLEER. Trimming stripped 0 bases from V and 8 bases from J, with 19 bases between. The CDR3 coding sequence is TGCGCCAGCAGCCAAGACGCGCAGGGACTTATTGGGGGCTACACCTTC. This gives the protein CASSQDAQGLIGGYTF.